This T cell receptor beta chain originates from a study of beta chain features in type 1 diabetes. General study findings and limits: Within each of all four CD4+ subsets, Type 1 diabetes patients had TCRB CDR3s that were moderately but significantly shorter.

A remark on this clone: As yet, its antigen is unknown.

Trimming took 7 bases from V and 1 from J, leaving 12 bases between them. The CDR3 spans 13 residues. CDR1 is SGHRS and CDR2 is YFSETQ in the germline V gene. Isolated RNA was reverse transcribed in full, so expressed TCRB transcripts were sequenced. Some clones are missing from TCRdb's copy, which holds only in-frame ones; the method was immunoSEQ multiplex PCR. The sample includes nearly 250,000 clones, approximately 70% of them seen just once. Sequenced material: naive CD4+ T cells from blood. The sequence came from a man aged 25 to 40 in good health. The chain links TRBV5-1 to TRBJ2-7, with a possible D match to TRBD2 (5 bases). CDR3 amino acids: CASSDGVSYEQYF. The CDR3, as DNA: TGCGCCAGCTCCGACGGGGTTTCCTACGAGCAGTACTTC.